A single sample gave rise to the 9 T cell receptor beta chains below, sequenced in a study of blood T cell repertoires in COVID-19. TCRdb keeps only in-frame clones here, not all; method: immunoSEQ multiplex PCR. The data contain roughly 250,000 clones, more than 85% of them singletons. The sample consisted of PBMCs or T cells enriched from blood (not recorded which). The receptors here all came from a woman aged 45-65 years who had recovered from COVID-19.

V is TRBV4-1 and J is TRBJ2-7; 12 bases align to TRBD1. The J segment lost 4 bases and the V segment lost 1 base, leaving 2 bases of the junction unmatched. Germline CDR1 MGHRA, CDR2 YSYEKL. This CDR3 has 15 residues. The CDR3 coding sequence is TGCGCCAGCAGCCAAGGGGGACAGGGGGCTTACGAGCAGTACTTC. It translates to CASSQGGQGAYEQYF.

This clone was seen once. The chain links TRBV27 to TRBJ2-7, with TRBD2 matching 10 bases. V dropped 5 bases and J dropped 3; count of bases not matched to a gene: 4. The CDR3 extends over 14 amino acids. Germline CDR1 is MNHEY and CDR2 is SMNVEV (reference sequence). Here the CDR3 DNA reads TGTGCCAGCAGTCGCTCTAGCGGGAGCTACGAGCAGTACTTC. It is translated as CASSRSSGSYEQYF.

The chain links TRBV30 to TRBJ2-7; the D gene is possibly TRBD1 (6 bases). The CDR3 consists of 15 residues. V shed 0 bases and J shed 1 base, with 13 bases lying between them. The germline V gene encodes CDR1 GTSNPN and CDR2 SVGIG (reference sequence). Here the CDR3 reads CAWSVVGTGSYEQYF. The CDR3, as DNA: TGTGCCTGGAGTGTAGTGGGAACAGGGTCCTACGAGCAGTACTTC.

This clone appeared once. The chain links TRBV6-5 to TRBJ2-7, with D possibly TRBD2 on 5 matching bases. Germline CDR1 MNHEY, CDR2 SVGAGI. V was shortened by 3 bases and J by 3 bases, with 15 bases between the two germline ends. There are 15 residues in the CDR3. The CDR3 DNA reads as TGTGCCAGCAGTTATGCCCCCGGGGAGCACTACGAGCAGTACTTC. Protein product: CASSYAPGEHYEQYF.

The chain has TRBV5-8 and TRBJ2-5; 8 bases are a match to TRBD1. Germline lookup yields CDR1 SGHTS and CDR2 YDEGEE. The CDR3 runs 14 residues. The V and J ends lost 0 bases and 5 bases, in that order; junction bases with no gene match: 3. CDR3 residues: CASSLGQGWETQYF. CDR3 sequence (DNA): TGTGCCAGCAGCTTGGGACAGGGGTGGGAGACCCAGTACTTC.

The CDR3 nucleotides are TGTGCCAGTAGTACACTAGCGGGAGGGCCTGATGAGCAGTTCTTC. Translation gives CASSTLAGGPDEQFF. The J gene is TRBJ2-1, the V gene TRBV19; 13 nucleotides align to TRBD2. The CDR3 has 15 amino acids. Germline values: CDR1 LNHDA, CDR2 SQIVND (reference sequence). Trimming at V came to 4 bases and at J to 8 bases, leaving 5 bases not matched to a gene.

This clone has just one count. The chain links TRBV9 to TRBJ2-2, with TRBD2 matching 9 bases. This CDR3 has 15 amino acids. The germline gives CDR1 SGDLS, CDR2 YYNGEE. J gave up 3 bases and V 7 bases, and 7 bases lay outside the gene matches. The CDR3 loop reads CASGSGRLDTGELFF. The CDR3 DNA is TGTGCCAGCGGTAGCGGGAGACTGGACACCGGGGAGCTGTTTTTT.

The chain carries TRBV7-8 and TRBJ1-5; 8 bases map to TRBD1. Trimming removed 6 bases from V and 2 bases from J; junction bases left unmatched: 3. Per the germline V gene, CDR1 is SGHVS and CDR2 is FQNEAQ. The CDR3 extends over 14 amino acids. CDR3 DNA: TGTGCCAGCAGAAAGACAGGGGGCAATCAGCCCCAGCATTTT. Translating gives CASRKTGGNQPQHF.

The DNA of the CDR3 is TGTGCCAGCAGCGACCGGGACAGCGGCACAGATACGCAGTATTTT. It is translated as CASSDRDSGTDTQYF. The chain is built from TRBV6-5 and TRBJ2-3, with 7 bases lining up with TRBD1. CDR1 is MNHEY and CDR2 is SVGAGI in the germline V gene. V shed 6 bases and J 1 base; nucleotides not matched to a gene: 7. CDR3 length: 15 residues.